The rows below give T cell receptor beta chains drawn from one sample of a study of T cell responses to AZD1222 COVID-19 vaccine. Libraries were prepared by immunoSEQ multiplex PCR; TCRdb keeps only in-frame clonotypes and omits some of them. The data hold around 100,000 clones, with around nine tenths observed a single time. Sequencing used peripheral blood, obtained on day 0 of AZD1222 vaccination. The source of these receptors is an adult in good health. Both conserved end residues are part of each CDR3. Fields, in order: J gene, V gene, clone size, D gene, CDR3 protein, CDR3 DNA. A D gene is named only where the DNA matches it firmly. Expanded clones get a size class; other rows say once, few or many, or leave the size out.

>TRBJ1-1|TRBV10-1|NA|NA
CASSSYTNTEAFF
TGCGCCAGCAGTTCCTACACGAACACTGAAGCTTTCTTT
>TRBJ2-2|TRBV6-5|NA|TRBD1
CASTPGQGAGGELFF
TGTGCCAGCACCCCGGGACAGGGGGCGGGCGGGGAGCTGTTTTTT
>TRBJ2-1|TRBV7-2|few|NA
CASSSARDNEQFF
TGTGCCAGCAGCTCCGCTCGGGACAATGAGCAGTTCTTC
>TRBJ1-3|TRBV10-3|NA|NA
CAISGDSGNTIYF
TGTGCCATCAGTGGAGACTCTGGAAACACCATATATTTT
>TRBJ2-2|TRBV29-1|NA|NA
CSVELQGAGELFF
TGCAGCGTTGAACTACAGGGCGCCGGGGAGCTGTTTTTT
>TRBJ2-2|TRBV11-3|NA|NA
CASSSGAGHNTGELFF
TGTGCCAGCAGCAGCGGTGCGGGACACAACACCGGGGAGCTGTTTTTT
>TRBJ1-2|TRBV4-1|NA|TRBD1
CASSPDRGVDYGYTF
TGCGCCAGCAGCCCAGACAGGGGGGTTGACTATGGCTACACCTTC
>TRBJ1-1|TRBV28|NA|TRBD1
CASSLGQVTEAFF
TGTGCCAGCAGTTTGGGACAGGTCACTGAAGCTTTCTTT
>TRBJ2-1|TRBV5-4|NA|NA
CASSSKRDDNEQFF
TGTGCCAGCAGTTCAAAAAGAGACGACAATGAGCAGTTCTTC
>TRBJ1-6|TRBV29-1|NA|TRBD1
CSVATGAPDSPLHF
TGCAGCGTTGCAACAGGGGCCCCCGATTCACCCCTCCACTTT
>TRBJ2-7|TRBV3-1/TRBV3-2|NA|NA
CASSQTSSYEQYF
TGTGCCAGCAGCCAGACTAGCTCCTACGAGCAGTACTTC
>TRBJ2-1|TRBV3-1/TRBV3-2|NA|NA
CASSQPPQRDEQFF
TGTGCCAGCAGCCAACCCCCACAGCGCGATGAGCAGTTCTTC
>TRBJ2-1|TRBV4-2|NA|TRBD2
CASSHETSGSNEQFF
TGTGCCAGCAGCCATGAGACTAGCGGGAGTAATGAGCAGTTCTTC
>TRBJ1-2|TRBV6-1|NA|NA
CASSESWEGGNGYTF
TGTGCCAGCAGTGAATCGTGGGAAGGGGGTAATGGCTACACCTTC
>TRBJ2-5|TRBV30|NA|NA
CAWSIKPFGGETQYF
TGTGCCTGGAGTATAAAACCTTTCGGGGGAGAGACCCAGTACTTC
>TRBJ2-3|TRBV4-2|NA|NA
CASSQRTGLSTDTQYF
TGTGCCAGCAGCCAGAGAACAGGTTTGAGCACAGATACGCAGTATTTT
>TRBJ1-1|TRBV10-2|NA|NA
CASGGPGHQWADTEAFF
TGCGCCAGCGGGGGCCCGGGACATCAATGGGCGGACACTGAAGCTTTCTTT
>TRBJ1-2|TRBV9|NA|TRBD1
CASSAQTGVNYGYTF
TGTGCCAGCAGCGCACAAACAGGGGTTAACTATGGCTACACCTTC
>TRBJ1-1|TRBV6-4|NA|TRBD1
CASSPTGGTGGTEAFF
TGTGCCAGCAGTCCGACCGGGGGGACAGGGGGCACTGAAGCTTTCTTT
>TRBJ2-6|TRBV4-2|NA|NA
CASSQDKIFSGANVLTF
TGTGCCAGCAGCCAAGATAAGATTTTCTCTGGGGCCAACGTCCTGACTTTC
>TRBJ2-3|TRBV7-2|NA|NA
CASSRMRPGTDTQYF
TGTGCCAGCAGCCGGATGCGGCCAGGCACAGATACGCAGTATTTT
>TRBJ1-4|TRBV27|NA|NA
CASSPQTTNEKLFF
TGTGCCAGCAGTCCCCAGACAACTAATGAAAAACTGTTTTTT
>TRBJ2-3|TRBV28|NA|TRBD2
CASSVGLAGYTQYF
TGTGCCAGCAGTGTGGGACTAGCGGGATATACGCAGTATTTT